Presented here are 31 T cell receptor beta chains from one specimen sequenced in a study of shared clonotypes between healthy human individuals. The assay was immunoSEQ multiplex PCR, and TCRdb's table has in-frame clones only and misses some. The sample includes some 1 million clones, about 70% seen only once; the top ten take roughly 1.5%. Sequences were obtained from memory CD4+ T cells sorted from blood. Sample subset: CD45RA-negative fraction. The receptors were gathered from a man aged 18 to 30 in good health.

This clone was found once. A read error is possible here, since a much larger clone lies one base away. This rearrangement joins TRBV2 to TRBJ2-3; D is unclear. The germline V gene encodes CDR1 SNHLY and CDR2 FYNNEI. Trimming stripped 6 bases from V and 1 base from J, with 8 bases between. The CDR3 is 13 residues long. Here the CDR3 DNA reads TGTGCCAGCAGCTTACTGGGCACAGATACGCAGTATTTT. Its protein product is CASSLLGTDTQYF.

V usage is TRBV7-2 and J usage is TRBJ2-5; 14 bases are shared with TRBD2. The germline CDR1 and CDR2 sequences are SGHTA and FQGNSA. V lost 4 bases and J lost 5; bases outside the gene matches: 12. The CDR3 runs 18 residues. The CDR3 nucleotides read TGTGCCAGCAGCTCTCGACTAGCGGGAGGGCCGAAAGGGGAGACCCAGTACTTC. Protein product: CASSSRLAGGPKGETQYF.

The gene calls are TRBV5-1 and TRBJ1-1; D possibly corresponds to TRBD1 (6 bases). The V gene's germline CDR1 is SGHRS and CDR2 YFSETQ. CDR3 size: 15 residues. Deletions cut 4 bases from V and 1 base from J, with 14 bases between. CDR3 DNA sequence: TGCGCCAGCAGCCCGAGGGCAGGGGAGAACACTGAAGCTTTCTTT. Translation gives CASSPRAGENTEAFF.

The CDR3 sequence is CAISSGLSANTEAFF. The CDR3 nucleotides are TGTGCCATCAGTTCAGGGCTTTCGGCGAACACTGAAGCTTTCTTT. The genes are TRBV10-3 and TRBJ1-1; D may be TRBD1 (5 bases). The CDR3 runs 15 residues. The V and J ends lost 5 bases and 1 base respectively, with 14 bases between them. Germline V gene data show CDR1 as ENHRY and CDR2 as SYGVKD.

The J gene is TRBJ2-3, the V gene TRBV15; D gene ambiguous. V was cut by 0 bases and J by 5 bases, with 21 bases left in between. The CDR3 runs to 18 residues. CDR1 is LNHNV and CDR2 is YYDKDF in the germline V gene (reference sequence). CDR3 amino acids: CATSRDSPLTEHLDTQYF. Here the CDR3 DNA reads TGTGCCACCAGCAGAGATTCCCCTCTGACCGAGCATTTAGATACGCAGTATTTT.

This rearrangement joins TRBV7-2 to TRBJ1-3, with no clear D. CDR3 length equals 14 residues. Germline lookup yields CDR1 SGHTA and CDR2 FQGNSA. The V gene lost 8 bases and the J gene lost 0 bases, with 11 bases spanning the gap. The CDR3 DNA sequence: TGTGCCAGCCGCCAGGACGGCTCTGGAAACACCATATATTTT. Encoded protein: CASRQDGSGNTIYF.

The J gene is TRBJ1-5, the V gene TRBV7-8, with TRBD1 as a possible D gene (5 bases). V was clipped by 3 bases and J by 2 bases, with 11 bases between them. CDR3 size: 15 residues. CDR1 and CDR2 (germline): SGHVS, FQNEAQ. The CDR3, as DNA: TGTGCCAGCAGCTTGGGGCCTAATGGCAATCAGCCCCAGCATTTT. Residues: CASSLGPNGNQPQHF.

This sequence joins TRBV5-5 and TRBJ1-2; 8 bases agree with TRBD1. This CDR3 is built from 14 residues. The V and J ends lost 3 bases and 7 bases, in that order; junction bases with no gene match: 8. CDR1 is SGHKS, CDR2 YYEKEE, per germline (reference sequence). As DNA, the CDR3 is TGTGCCAGCAGCTCAGAGACAGGGGTTTCTGGCTACACCTTC. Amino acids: CASSSETGVSGYTF. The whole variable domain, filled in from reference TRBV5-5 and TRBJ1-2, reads DAGVTQSPTHLIKTRGQQVTLRCSPISGHKSVSWYQQVLGQGPQFIFQYYEKEERGRGNFPDRFSARQFPNYSSELNVNALLLGDSALYLCASSSETGVSGYTFGSGTRLTVV.

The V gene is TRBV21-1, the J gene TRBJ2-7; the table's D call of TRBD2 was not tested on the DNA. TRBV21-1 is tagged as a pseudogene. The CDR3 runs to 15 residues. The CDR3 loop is CASSKDGTDSYEQYF. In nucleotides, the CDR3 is TGTGCCAGCAGCAAAGACGGGACTGATTCCTACGAGCAGTACTTC.

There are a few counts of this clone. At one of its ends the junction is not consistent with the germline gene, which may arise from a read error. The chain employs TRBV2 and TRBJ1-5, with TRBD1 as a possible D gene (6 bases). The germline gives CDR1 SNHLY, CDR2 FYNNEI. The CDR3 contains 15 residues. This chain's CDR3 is CASSGGRYSNQPQHF. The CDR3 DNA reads TGTGCCAGTAGTGGGGGCCGTTATAGCAATCAGCCCCAGCATTTT.

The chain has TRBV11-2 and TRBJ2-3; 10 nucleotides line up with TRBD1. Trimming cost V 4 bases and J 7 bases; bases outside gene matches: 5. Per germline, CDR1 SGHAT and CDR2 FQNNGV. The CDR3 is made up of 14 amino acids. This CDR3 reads CASSSPGQGNTQYF. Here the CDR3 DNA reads TGTGCCAGCAGCTCACCGGGACAGGGGAATACGCAGTATTTT.

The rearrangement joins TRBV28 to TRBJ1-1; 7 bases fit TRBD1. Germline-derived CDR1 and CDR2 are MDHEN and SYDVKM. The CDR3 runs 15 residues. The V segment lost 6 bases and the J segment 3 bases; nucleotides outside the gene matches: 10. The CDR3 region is CASRPSGGRDTEAFF. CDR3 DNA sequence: TGTGCCAGCAGACCTTCAGGGGGTAGGGACACTGAAGCTTTCTTT. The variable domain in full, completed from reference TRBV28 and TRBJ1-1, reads DVKVTQSSRYLVKRTGEKVFLECVQDMDHENMFWYRQDPGLGLRLIYFSYDVKMKEKGDIPEGYSVSREKKERFSLILESASTNQTSMYLCASRPSGGRDTEAFFGQGTRLTVV.

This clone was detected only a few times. The CDR3 DNA sequence: TGTGCCAGCACCAATGGGGGAATGGCAGCTCAAGAGACCCAGTACTTC. It encodes CASTNGGMAAQETQYF. The chain uses TRBV6-6 and TRBJ2-5; D tentatively reads TRBD1 or TRBD2 (5 bases each). V lost 7 bases, J lost 2 bases, and 20 bases lay in between. Germline CDR1 is MNHNY and CDR2 is SVGAGI (reference sequence). The CDR3 is 16 residues long.

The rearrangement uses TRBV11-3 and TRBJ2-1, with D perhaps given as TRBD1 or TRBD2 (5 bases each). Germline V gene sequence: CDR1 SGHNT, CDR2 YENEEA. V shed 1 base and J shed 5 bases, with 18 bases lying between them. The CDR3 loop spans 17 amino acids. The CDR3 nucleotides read TGTGCCAGCAGCTTAGGGGTGCTGAGGGACGGGGACAATGAGCAGTTCTTC. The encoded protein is CASSLGVLRDGDNEQFF.

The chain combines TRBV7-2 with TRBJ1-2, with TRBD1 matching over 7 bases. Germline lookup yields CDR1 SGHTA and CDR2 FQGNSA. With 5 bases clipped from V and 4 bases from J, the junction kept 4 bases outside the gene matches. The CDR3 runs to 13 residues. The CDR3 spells CASSETGTYGYTF. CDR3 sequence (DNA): TGTGCCAGCAGCGAGACAGGGACCTATGGCTACACCTTC.

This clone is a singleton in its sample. CDR3 sequence reads: CASSSGPRADTQYF. CDR3 nucleotides: TGTGCCAGCAGTTCAGGACCTAGGGCAGATACGCAGTATTTT. V gene TRBV28 combines with J gene TRBJ2-3; D not certain. This CDR3 spans 14 amino acids. Germline lookup yields CDR1 MDHEN and CDR2 SYDVKM. Between the trimmed V and J ends, which lost 4 bases and 4 bases, there was a span of 12 bases.

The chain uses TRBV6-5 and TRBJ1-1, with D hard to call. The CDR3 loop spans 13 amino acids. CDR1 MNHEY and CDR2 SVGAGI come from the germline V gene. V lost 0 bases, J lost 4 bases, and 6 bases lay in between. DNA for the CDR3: TGTGCCAGCAGTTACTCGTGGATCACTGAAGCTTTCTTT. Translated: CASSYSWITEAFF.

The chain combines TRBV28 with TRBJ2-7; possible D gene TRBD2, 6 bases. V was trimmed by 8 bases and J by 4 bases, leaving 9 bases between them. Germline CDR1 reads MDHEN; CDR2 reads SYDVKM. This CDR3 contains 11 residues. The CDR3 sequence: CASARGYEQYF. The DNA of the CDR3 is TGTGCCAGCGCTCGGGGGTACGAGCAGTACTTC. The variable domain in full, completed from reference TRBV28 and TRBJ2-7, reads DVKVTQSSRYLVKRTGEKVFLECVQDMDHENMFWYRQDPGLGLRLIYFSYDVKMKEKGDIPEGYSVSREKKERFSLILESASTNQTSMYLCASARGYEQYFGPGTRLTVT.

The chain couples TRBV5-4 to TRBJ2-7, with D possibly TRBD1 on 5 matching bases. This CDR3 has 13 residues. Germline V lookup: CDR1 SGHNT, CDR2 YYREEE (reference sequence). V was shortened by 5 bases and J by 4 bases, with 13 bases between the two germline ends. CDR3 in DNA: TGTGCCAGCAGGCCCGCACAGGCGTACGAGCAGTACTTC. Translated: CASRPAQAYEQYF.

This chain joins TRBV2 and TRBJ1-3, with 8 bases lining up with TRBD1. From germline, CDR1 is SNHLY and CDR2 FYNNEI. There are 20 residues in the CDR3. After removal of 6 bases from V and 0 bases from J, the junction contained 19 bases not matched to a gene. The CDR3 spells CASRLIPGQDPRRSGNTIYF. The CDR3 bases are TGTGCCAGCAGACTAATACCGGGACAGGACCCACGGCGCTCTGGAAACACCATATATTTT.

This CDR3 is CASSENLIWYF. In nucleotides, the CDR3 is TGTGCCAGCAGTGAAAACCTAATCTGGTACTTC. The chain couples TRBV6-1 to TRBJ2-7; D unclear. The CDR3 consists of 11 residues. Germline lookup yields CDR1 MNHNS and CDR2 SASEGT. The ends were cut back, 2 bases at V and 12 bases at J, with 11 bases in the middle.

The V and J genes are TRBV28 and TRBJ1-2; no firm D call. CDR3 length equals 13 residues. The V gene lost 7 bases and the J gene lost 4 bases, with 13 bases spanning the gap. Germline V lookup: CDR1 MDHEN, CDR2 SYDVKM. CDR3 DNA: TGTGCCAGCACCCCATCGTGGGGCTATGGCTACACCTTC. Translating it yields CASTPSWGYGYTF.

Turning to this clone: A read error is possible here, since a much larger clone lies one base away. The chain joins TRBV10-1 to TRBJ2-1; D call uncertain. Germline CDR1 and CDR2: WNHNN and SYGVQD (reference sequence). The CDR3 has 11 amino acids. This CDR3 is CASNEANEQFF. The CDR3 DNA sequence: TGCGCCAGCAATGAGGCCAACGAGCAGTTCTTC.

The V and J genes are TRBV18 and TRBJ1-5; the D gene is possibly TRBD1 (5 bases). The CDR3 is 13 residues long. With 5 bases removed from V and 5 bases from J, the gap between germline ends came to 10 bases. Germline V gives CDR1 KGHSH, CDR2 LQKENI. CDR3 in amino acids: CASSGGTDQPQHF. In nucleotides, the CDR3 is TGTGCCAGCTCAGGGGGAACGGATCAGCCCCAGCATTTT.

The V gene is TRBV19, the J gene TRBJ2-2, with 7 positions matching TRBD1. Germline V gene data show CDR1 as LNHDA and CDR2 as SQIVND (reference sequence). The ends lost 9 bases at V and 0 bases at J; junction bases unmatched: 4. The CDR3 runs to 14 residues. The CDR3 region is CASKGQSNTGELFF. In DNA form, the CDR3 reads TGTGCCAGCAAGGGACAGTCGAACACCGGGGAGCTGTTTTTT. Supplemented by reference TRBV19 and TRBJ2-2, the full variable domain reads DGGITQSPKYLFRKEGQNVTLSCEQNLNHDAMYWYRQDPGQGLRLIYYSQIVNDFQKGDIAEGYSVSREKKESFPLTVTSAQKNPTAFYLCASKGQSNTGELFFGEGSRLTVL.

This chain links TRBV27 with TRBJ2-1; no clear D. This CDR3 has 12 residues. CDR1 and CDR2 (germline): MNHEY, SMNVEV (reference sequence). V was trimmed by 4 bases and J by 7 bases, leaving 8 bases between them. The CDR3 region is CASSSNYNEQFF. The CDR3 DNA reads TGTGCCAGCAGTTCAAACTATAATGAGCAGTTCTTC.

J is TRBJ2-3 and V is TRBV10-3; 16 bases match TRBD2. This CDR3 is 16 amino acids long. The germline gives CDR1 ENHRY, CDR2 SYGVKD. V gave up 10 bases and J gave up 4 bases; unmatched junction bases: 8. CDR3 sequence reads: CATGTSGGGSPDTQYF. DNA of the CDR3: TGTGCCACCGGGACTAGCGGGGGGGGGAGCCCAGATACGCAGTATTTT.

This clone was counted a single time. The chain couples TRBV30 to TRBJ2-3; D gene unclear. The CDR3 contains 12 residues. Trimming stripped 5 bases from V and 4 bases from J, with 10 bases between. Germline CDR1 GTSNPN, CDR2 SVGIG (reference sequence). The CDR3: CAWSYQSDTQYF. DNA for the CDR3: TGTGCCTGGTCTTATCAGTCAGATACGCAGTATTTT.

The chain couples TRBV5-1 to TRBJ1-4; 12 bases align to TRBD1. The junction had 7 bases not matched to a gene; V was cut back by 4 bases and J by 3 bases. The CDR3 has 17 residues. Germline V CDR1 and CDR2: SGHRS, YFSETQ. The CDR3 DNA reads TGCGCCAGCAGCCAGGGACAGGGGGCGTTCGCTAATGAAAAACTGTTTTTT. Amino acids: CASSQGQGAFANEKLFF. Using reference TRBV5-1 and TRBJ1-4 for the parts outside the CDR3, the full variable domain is KAGVTQTPRYLIKTRGQQVTLSCSPISGHRSVSWYQQTPGQGLQFLFEYFSETQRNKGNFPGRFSGRQFSNSRSEMNVSTLELGDSALYLCASSQGQGAFANEKLFFGSGTQLSVL.

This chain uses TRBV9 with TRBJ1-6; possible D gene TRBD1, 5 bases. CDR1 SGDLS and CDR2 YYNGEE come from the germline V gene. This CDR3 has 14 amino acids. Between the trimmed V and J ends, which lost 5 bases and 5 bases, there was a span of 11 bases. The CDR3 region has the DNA TGTGCCAGCAGTGTCGACAGAGATAATTCACCCCTCCACTTT. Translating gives CASSVDRDNSPLHF.

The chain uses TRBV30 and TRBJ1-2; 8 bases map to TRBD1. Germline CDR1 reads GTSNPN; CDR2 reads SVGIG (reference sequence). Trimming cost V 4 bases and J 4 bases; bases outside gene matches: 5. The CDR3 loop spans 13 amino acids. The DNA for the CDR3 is TGTGCCTGGATGTTGGACAGGGTCTATGGCTACACCTTC. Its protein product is CAWMLDRVYGYTF.